This entry features one T cell receptor (beta chain) sequence. This clone was seen more than once but under ten times. Its antigen is unknown. No qualities accompany the bases; no much larger clone lies one base away. The data were obtained in a study of cytotoxic CD8 clonotypes in ibrutinib-treated CLL (dated by TCRdb to 2020 to 2022). At the level of the whole study: The cohort included approximately 15 treatment-naive and under 13 relapsed/refractory patients; some 18 were IGHV unmutated. Patients were still on ibrutinib when every remission and progressive disease sample was collected. Samples at response were collected after a median of roughly twelve months of treatment, with a range of about 6 to 36 months. Of the roughly 86 people in the trial, some 28 had longitudinal samples available. Cryopreserved peripheral blood mononuclear cells were collected before treatment, at response, and at either disease progression or sustained remission. On average, each sample had approximately 250,000 productive templates and approximately 100,000 productive rearrangements. Responses were partial in approximately 24 patients and complete in 2; after median about 70 months follow-up, around 15 stayed in remission and 12 progressed. The research as a whole found: Public clonotypes were rare and either shrank or stayed stable during treatment, and the rise in clonality at ibrutinib response reflected expansion of private clonotypes. At baseline, clonality was higher than in age-matched healthy donors and showed a strong correlation with circulating CD8+ T-cell counts. Lymph node repertoires were not examined, and the timing of sampling was not matched between patients in sustained remission and those whose disease progressed. An increase in clonality was observed at ibrutinib response, with clonality remaining stable during sustained remission and falling back toward baseline at progression.

This sample's time point label indicates: progressive disease on ibrutinib. For TCR beta library preparation, approximately 1.9 micrograms of genomic DNA was extracted from cryopreserved PBMCs. Longitudinal blood samples from CLL patients receiving ibrutinib monotherapy were subjected to high-throughput TCR beta sequencing. The patients took part in an open-label, single-center phase 2 trial of ibrutinib monotherapy. A MiSeq instrument was used for deep resolution sequencing, which targeted depths ranging from 1 in 1 million up to 1 in 200,000 T cells, with coverage averaging 10x for each clonotype. TCR beta libraries were generated with the immunoSEQ hsTCRB Kit. Under the source paper's analysis protocol: The data were analyzed with ImmunoSEQ Analyzer and ImmunoSEQ Data Assistant, and V, D and J gene assignments followed IMGT definitions. Clonality, which ranges from 0 to 1, was calculated by subtracting the normalized Shannon entropy of productive rearrangement frequencies from one. Public clonotype analysis was restricted to overrepresented clonotypes comprising at least 0.05% of each patient's repertoire. Approximately 14 age-matched healthy donor repertoires from immuneACCESS served as clonality controls. The clones in this table, taken by TCRdb from immuneACCESS, are in-frame only. Not every clone is retained; where verified, under half of the shortfall comes from an unresolved V gene, and the cause of the rest is unknown. The V and J calls and the clone size are those of that table, but D and trimming were determined from the DNA. The sample table lists 30,000 to 40,000 clones, just over 70% of them with a count of one. The leading ten clones occupy roughly 9.1% of the sample.

The cysteine opens and the phenylalanine closes a CDR3 of 15 amino acids. Only CDR3 DNA remains: 45 bases, in frame from the first base. Trimming leaves V shorter by 0 bases and J shorter by 7 bases, with the junction holding 6 bases beyond the gene matches. Per the germline V gene (reference sequence), LNHDA is the CDR1 and SQIVND is the CDR2. This chain joins TRBV19 to TRBJ1-5; 7 bases in the junction line up with TRBD1. This receptor was obtained from a human donor with chronic lymphocytic leukemia. The sequences come from PBMCs, collected at disease progression, from a patient treated with ibrutinib. CDR3 protein: CASSIDPDRVQPQHF. The sequenced DNA is TGTGCCAGTAGTATAGATCCCGACAGGGTACAGCCCCAGCATTTT.